The 5 T cell receptor beta chains given below trace back to one sample, sequenced in a study of cytomegalovirus exposure and HLA in healthy donors. It was with 60 Vbeta and 13 Jbeta primers that the PCR ran. Profiling relied on immunoSEQ multiplex PCR, and the TCRdb table lists in-frame clones only, not all of them. The sample yields 170,000 or so clones, around 84% seen once. Specimen: PBMCs. Receptors were obtained from a woman between 35 and 50 years old in good health and CMV-seronegative.

The chain employs TRBV4-1 and TRBJ2-7; possibly TRBD1 for D (6 bases). The V and J ends lost 3 bases and 3 bases respectively, with 15 bases between them. Germline CDR1 reads MGHRA; CDR2 reads YSYEKL. There are 15 residues in the CDR3. As DNA, the CDR3 is TGCGCCAGCAGCCAGAGACAGGCCCCCTACTACGAGCAGTACTTC. Translating it yields CASSQRQAPYYEQYF.

This sequence joins TRBV18 and TRBJ2-3; 10 nucleotides match TRBD2. This CDR3 comprises 18 residues. CDR1 KGHSH and CDR2 LQKENI come from the germline V gene. V shed 3 bases, J shed 5 bases, and the junction held 14 bases outside the gene matches. In DNA form, the CDR3 reads TGTGCCAGCTCACCGGTCGCTCTAGCGGGGGTTCCAGGAGATACGCAGTATTTT. Protein: CASSPVALAGVPGDTQYF.

The chain has TRBV29-1 and TRBJ2-6; the D gene is possibly TRBD1 (6 bases). V lost 6 bases to trimming and J lost 4 bases, with 13 bases between them. The germline V gene encodes CDR1 SQVTM and CDR2 ANQGSEA. The CDR3 is 14 residues long. CDR3 amino acids: CSVADRLGANVLTF. As DNA, the CDR3 is TGCAGCGTAGCCGACAGGTTGGGGGCCAACGTCCTGACTTTC.

The rearrangement links TRBV4-2 to TRBJ1-1; D is unclear. In germline, CDR1 is LGHNA, CDR2 YNFKEQ. The CDR3 totals 15 residues. The V and J ends lost 2 bases and 1 base respectively, with 11 bases between them. The CDR3 DNA sequence: TGTGCCAGCAGCCAACAGCAAGAGGGGAACACTGAAGCTTTCTTT. Protein: CASSQQQEGNTEAFF.

The chain links TRBV5-1 to TRBJ2-7; the match to TRBD1 covers 7 bases. J was trimmed by 0 bases and V by 4 bases; bases with no gene match: 4. CDR1 SGHRS and CDR2 YFSETQ come from the germline V gene. The CDR3 is 14 residues long. The CDR3 DNA reads TGCGCCAGCAGCCCGGGGACAGCCTCCTACGAGCAGTACTTC. Residues: CASSPGTASYEQYF.